This passage covers 2 T cell receptor beta chains from one sample sequenced in a study of shared clonotypes between healthy human individuals. Only in-frame clones appear in the TCRdb table, and some are missing; sequencing was by immunoSEQ multiplex PCR. The repertoire has nearly 2 million clones, less than 95% of them found once; the top ten carry around 1%. It was CD45RO-negative cells, positively selected for CCR7, that made up naive CD8 cells, with terminally differentiated effector memory CD45RA+ cells excluded. The sample consisted of naive CD8+ T cells sorted from blood. The receptors derive from a man between 18 and 35 years old in good health.

The chain has TRBV10-3 and TRBJ2-1; D gene unclear. The CDR3 extends over 14 amino acids. Deletions cut 0 bases from V and 8 bases from J, with 11 bases between. CDR1 is ENHRY, CDR2 SYGVKD, per germline. This CDR3 reads CAISESGTRHEQFF. The CDR3 bases are TGTGCCATCAGTGAGTCGGGTACAAGACATGAGCAGTTCTTC.

The chain has TRBV7-6 and TRBJ2-7, with 8 bases matching TRBD1. With 1 base clipped from V and 0 bases from J, the junction kept 2 bases outside the gene matches. The CDR3 is 15 residues long. Germline V CDR1 and CDR2: SGHVS, FNYEAQ. Here the CDR3 reads CASSLGQGPSYEQYF. CDR3 DNA sequence: TGTGCCAGCAGCTTAGGACAGGGGCCCTCCTACGAGCAGTACTTC.